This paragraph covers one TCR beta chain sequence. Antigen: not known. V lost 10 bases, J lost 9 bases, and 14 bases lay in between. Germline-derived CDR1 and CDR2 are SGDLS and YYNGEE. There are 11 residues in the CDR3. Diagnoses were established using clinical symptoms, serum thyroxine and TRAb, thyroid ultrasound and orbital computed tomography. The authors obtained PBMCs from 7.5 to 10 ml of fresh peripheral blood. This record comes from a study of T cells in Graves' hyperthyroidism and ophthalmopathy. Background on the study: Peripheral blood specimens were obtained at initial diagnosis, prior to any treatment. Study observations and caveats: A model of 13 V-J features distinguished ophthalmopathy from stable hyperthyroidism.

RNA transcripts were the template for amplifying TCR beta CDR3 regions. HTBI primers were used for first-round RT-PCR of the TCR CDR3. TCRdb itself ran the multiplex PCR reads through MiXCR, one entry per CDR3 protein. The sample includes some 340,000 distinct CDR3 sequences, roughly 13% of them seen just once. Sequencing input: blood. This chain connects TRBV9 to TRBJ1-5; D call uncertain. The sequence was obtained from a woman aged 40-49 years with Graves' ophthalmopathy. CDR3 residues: CAGNELGPQHF. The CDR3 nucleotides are TGTGCCGGCAACGAACTCGGGCCCCAGCATTTT. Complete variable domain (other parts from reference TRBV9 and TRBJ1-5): DSGVTQTPKHLITATGQRVTLRCSPRSGDLSVYWYQQSLDQGLQFLIQYYNGEERAKGNILERFSAQQFPDLHSELNLSSLELGDSALYFCAGNELGPQHFGDGTRLSIL.